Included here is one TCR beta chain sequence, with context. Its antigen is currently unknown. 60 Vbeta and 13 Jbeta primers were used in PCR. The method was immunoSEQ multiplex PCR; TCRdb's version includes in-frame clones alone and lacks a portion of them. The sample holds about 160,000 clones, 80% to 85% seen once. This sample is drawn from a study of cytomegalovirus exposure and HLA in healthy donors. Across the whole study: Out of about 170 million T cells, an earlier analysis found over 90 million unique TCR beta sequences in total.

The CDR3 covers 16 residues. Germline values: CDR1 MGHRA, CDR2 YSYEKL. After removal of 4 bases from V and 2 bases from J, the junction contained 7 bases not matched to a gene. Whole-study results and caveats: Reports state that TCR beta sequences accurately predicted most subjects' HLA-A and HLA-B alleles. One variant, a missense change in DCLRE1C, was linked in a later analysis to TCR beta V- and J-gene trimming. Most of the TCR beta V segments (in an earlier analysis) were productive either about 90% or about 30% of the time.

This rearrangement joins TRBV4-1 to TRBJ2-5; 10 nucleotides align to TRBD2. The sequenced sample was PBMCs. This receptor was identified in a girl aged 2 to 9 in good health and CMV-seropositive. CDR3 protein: CASSPEASGGQETQYF. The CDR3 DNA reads TGCGCCAGCAGCCCCGAGGCTAGCGGGGGTCAAGAGACCCAGTACTTC.